This TCR beta chain is drawn from a study of T cell clones after liver transplantation. Study-level information: TCRbeta sequencing after a pre-transplant mixed lymphocyte reaction identified graft-donor-reactive clones, later tracked in post-transplant blood. As an antigen-independent comparator, third-party-reactive TCRbeta sequences came from pre-transplant mixed lymphocyte reactions. Findings and caveats of the study: A significant post-transplant drop in circulating graft-donor-reactive CD4 TCRbeta sequences occurred in most of the 8 subjects.

J gave up 13 bases and V 2 bases, and 11 bases lay outside the gene matches. Germline loops: CDR1 SGHRS, CDR2 YFSETQ. The CDR3 loop spans 13 amino acids. Thawed unstimulated PBMCs were FACS-sorted by CD3, CD4 and CD8 into two populations. In regard to this clone: Antigen unknown.

This table comes from immunoSEQ multiplex PCR, and its TCRdb copy is limited to in-frame clones, with some not included. Of tens of thousands of clones in the sample, 70% to 80% are singletons; the top ten hold around 16%. This TCR was sampled from a human donor who received a liver transplant. This chain connects TRBV5-1 to TRBJ1-1, with 7 bases lining up with TRBD1. The material was CD4+ T cells from blood, obtained before liver transplant. In nucleotides, the CDR3 is TGCGCCAGCAGCTTAGACAGGGAGGAGAGGTGTTTCTTT. Encoded protein: CASSLDREERCFF.